Listed below are T cell receptor beta chains from one sample, sequenced in a study of shared clonotypes between healthy human individuals. Only in-frame clones appear in the TCRdb table, and some are missing; sequencing was by immunoSEQ multiplex PCR. This repertoire shows millions of clones, about 95% found once; its top ten account for about 1.1%. Sequencing was performed on naive CD8+ T cells sorted from blood. All receptors derive from a young man in good health. Each CDR3 is given with its conserved first and last residue. The order of the fields is V gene, J gene, CDR3 protein.

TRBV27,TRBJ2-7,CASSRATKAGVTYEQYF
TRBV13,TRBJ2-7,CASSSGTSIYEQYF
TRBV18,TRBJ1-1,CASLTPGTPNTEAFF
TRBV14,TRBJ2-3,CASSVTLAWTDTQYF
TRBV5-1,TRBJ2-5,CASSLLGPETQYF
TRBV11-3,TRBJ2-1,CASSLGGTGIYNEQFF
TRBV5-6,TRBJ1-5,CASSPDRDSQPQHF
TRBV6-1,TRBJ2-1,CASSGVGGLAGNEQFF
TRBV10-1,TRBJ2-3,CASSQERDTQYF
TRBV27,TRBJ2-7,CASRLAGAPYEQYF
TRBV28,TRBJ2-7,CASSLGQTYEQYF
TRBV7-9,TRBJ2-7,CASSSSAGEQYF
TRBV10-3,TRBJ2-7,CANSSGGGEQYF
TRBV30,TRBJ2-3,CAWTLAGGGDTQYF
TRBV14,TRBJ2-1,CASSQVSWSNEQFF
TRBV7-9,TRBJ2-7,CASTPDRDLHEQYF
TRBV5-8,TRBJ2-7,CASTSDGLAGSYEQYF
TRBV9,TRBJ2-3,CASSGGASTDTQYF